A selection of T cell receptor beta chains follows, all from one sample in a study of blood T cell repertoires in COVID-19. Profiling relied on immunoSEQ multiplex PCR, and the TCRdb table lists in-frame clones only, not all of them. The table lists 150,000 to 200,000 clones, 80% to 85% of them singletons, with 12% in the top ten. Sequenced material: peripheral blood. The source of these receptors is a woman over 75 with COVID-19, enrolled during active disease. Each CDR3 is given with its conserved first and last residue. D genes are given only for firm matches. Clone size is stated in some rows and not others, as once, few, many or a class when expanded.

J gene | V gene | clone size | D gene | CDR3 protein | CDR3 DNA
TRBJ2-3 | TRBV7-9 | . | TRBD2 | CASSLAGGPGTDTQYF | TGTGCCAGCAGCTTAGCGGGAGGGCCCGGCACAGATACGCAGTATTTT
TRBJ1-1 | TRBV27 | once | . | CASSLTGLGTEAFF | TGTGCCAGCAGTTTAACTGGGCTCGGCACTGAAGCTTTCTTT
TRBJ2-1 | TRBV7-8 | . | TRBD1 | CASSLVGGTGTGVQFF | TGTGCCAGCAGCTTAGTGGGGGGGACAGGGACAGGGGTTCAGTTCTTC
TRBJ1-2 | TRBV29-1 | once | TRBD1 | CSVDATGGAGYGYTF | TGCAGCGTAGATGCTACAGGGGGCGCTGGCTATGGCTACACCTTC
TRBJ2-1 | TRBV7-2 | . | TRBD2 | CASSLVSLVRGDSYNEQFF | TGTGCCAGCAGCTTAGTAAGCCTGGTTCGGGGGGACTCCTACAATGAGCAGTTCTTC
TRBJ1-2 | TRBV5-4 | . | TRBD1 | CASSLGLYRGNYGYTF | TGTGCCAGCAGCTTGGGGTTGTACAGGGGGAACTATGGCTACACCTTC
TRBJ2-2 | TRBV19 | . | TRBD2 | CASTTGLATTGELFF | TGTGCCAGTACCACGGGACTAGCGACCACCGGGGAGCTGTTTTTT
TRBJ1-2 | TRBV7-2 | . | TRBD1 | CASSAGQGAGGYTF | TGTGCCAGCAGCGCAGGACAGGGGGCCGGTGGCTACACCTTC
TRBJ1-1 | TRBV2 | . | TRBD1 | CASSGQGTEAFF | TGTGCCAGCAGTGGACAGGGGACTGAAGCTTTCTTT
TRBJ2-5 | TRBV18 | . | . | CASSSLSQETQYF | TGTGCCAGCTCTAGTCTCTCCCAAGAGACCCAGTACTTC
TRBJ2-3 | TRBV2 | . | . | CASSEMSLGPAGSQDTQYF | TGTGCCAGCAGTGAAATGAGTCTCGGGCCGGCGGGATCCCAAGATACGCAGTATTTT
TRBJ1-4 | TRBV5-1 | . | TRBD1 | CASSPGGANEKLFF | TGCGCCAGCAGTCCAGGGGGAGCTAATGAAAAACTGTTTTTT
TRBJ2-7 | TRBV29-1 | . | TRBD2 | CSVVERELAGGSVGYEQYF | TGCAGCGTTGTAGAAAGGGAACTAGCGGGAGGATCGGTGGGTTACGAGCAGTACTTC
TRBJ2-2 | TRBV5-1 | . | TRBD1 | CASSKDRGTGELFF | TGCGCCAGCAGCAAGGACAGGGGCACCGGGGAGCTGTTTTTT
TRBJ1-3 | TRBV3-1/TRBV3-2 | . | . | CASSQDGAGNTIYF | TGTGCCAGCAGCCAAGACGGGGCTGGAAACACCATATATTTT
TRBJ2-2 | TRBV28 | . | . | CASSLDIGWNTGELFF | TGTGCCAGCAGTTTGGACATTGGTTGGAACACCGGGGAGCTGTTTTTT
TRBJ2-7 | TRBV28 | . | TRBD2 | CASRPSRGRGDEQYF | TGTGCCAGCAGACCCAGTCGGGGACGGGGGGACGAGCAGTACTTC
TRBJ2-5 | TRBV11-3 | . | TRBD2 | CASSLNLSLCWTSGKETQYF | TGTGCCAGCAGCCTTAATCTATCCCTTTGTTGGACTAGCGGGAAAGAGACCCAGTACTTC
TRBJ2-7 | TRBV28 | . | TRBD2 | CASRRNSGRALRPYEQYF | TGTGCCAGCAGACGTAATAGCGGGAGGGCCTTGAGGCCCTACGAGCAGTACTTC
TRBJ2-7 | TRBV5-4 | . | TRBD2 | CASSLLGGRGEQYF | TGTGCCAGCAGCTTGTTAGGCGGGAGAGGGGAGCAGTACTTC
TRBJ1-2 | TRBV11-3 | . | . | CASSLAGYGYTF | TGTGCCAGCAGCTTAGCAGGCTATGGCTACACCTTC
TRBJ1-1 | TRBV27 | . | TRBD1 | CASSFATGGRPVKAFF | TGTGCCAGCAGTTTCGCCACAGGGGGACGGCCCGTGAAAGCTTTCTTT
TRBJ1-6 | TRBV7-6 | . | TRBD1 | CASSPGTDNSPLHF | TGTGCCAGCAGCCCAGGGACAGACAATTCACCCCTCCACTTT
TRBJ2-7 | TRBV27 | . | TRBD1 | CASSLFAGTGEDYEQYF | TGTGCCAGCAGTTTATTCGCCGGGACAGGGGAAGATTACGAGCAGTACTTC
TRBJ2-7 | TRBV28 | once | TRBD2 | CASSWGLADYEQYF | TGTGCCAGCAGTTGGGGACTAGCGGACTACGAGCAGTACTTC
TRBJ2-1 | TRBV12-5 | . | TRBD2 | CASGFIQLGLAGGPGANEQFF | TGTGCTAGTGGTTTCATACAACTCGGACTAGCGGGGGGCCCAGGCGCCAATGAGCAGTTCTTC
TRBJ2-1 | TRBV28 | . | TRBD2 | CASSPRTRAEQFF | TGTGCCAGCAGTCCCAGGACTAGAGCTGAGCAGTTCTTC
TRBJ1-2 | TRBV6-5 | . | TRBD1 | CASSRTRQGNYGYTF | TGTGCCAGCAGTAGGACTCGACAGGGGAACTATGGCTACACCTTC
TRBJ1-2 | TRBV7-9 | once | . | CASSPTGTTYGYTF | TGTGCCAGCAGCCCCACAGGAACGACCTATGGCTACACCTTC
TRBJ2-3 | TRBV24-1 | . | TRBD1 | CATGGQGGTDTQYF | TGTGCCACCGGGGGACAGGGGGGCACAGATACGCAGTATTTT
TRBJ2-1 | TRBV20-1 | . | . | CSALGQGEQFF | TGCAGTGCTCTGGGACAAGGTGAGCAGTTCTTC
TRBJ2-2 | TRBV3-1/TRBV3-2 | . | . | CASSQGTTNTGELFF | TGTGCCAGCAGCCAAGGGACAACGAACACCGGGGAGCTGTTTTTT
TRBJ2-3 | TRBV6-2/TRBV6-3 | . | TRBD1 | CASSYALTGGEQDTQYF | TGTGCCAGCAGTTACGCGCTTACAGGGGGCGAACAAGATACGCAGTATTTT
TRBJ2-7 | TRBV20-1 | . | . | CSAPFSYEQYF | TGCAGTGCTCCATTTTCCTACGAGCAGTACTTC
TRBJ2-5 | TRBV5-6 | . | TRBD1 | CASSVRRTGGGETQYF | TGTGCCAGCAGCGTAAGACGGACAGGGGGCGGTGAGACCCAGTACTTC
TRBJ2-1 | TRBV6-5 | . | TRBD2 | CASSYSGRAYYNEQFF | TGTGCCAGCAGTTATAGCGGGAGGGCCTACTACAATGAGCAGTTCTTC
TRBJ1-2 | TRBV5-1 | . | . | CASSPTGYGYTF | TGCGCCAGCAGCCCGACCGGGTATGGCTACACCTTC
TRBJ1-1 | TRBV5-1 | . | . | CASSLNSEVNTEAFF | TGCGCCAGCAGCTTGAATTCGGAGGTGAACACTGAAGCTTTCTTT
TRBJ2-7 | TRBV5-8 | . | . | CASSADYEQYF | TGTGCCAGCAGCGCGGACTACGAGCAGTACTTC
TRBJ2-3 | TRBV27 | . | . | CASSLIPWERSTDTQYF | TGTGCCAGCAGTTTAATCCCCTGGGAGCGGAGCACAGATACGCAGTATTTT
TRBJ2-7 | TRBV20-1 | . | . | CSAGPYEQYF | TGCAGTGCCGGTCCCTACGAGCAGTACTTC
TRBJ1-1 | TRBV12-5 | . | . | CASGYGSEAFF | TGTGCTAGTGGTTACGGGTCGGAAGCTTTCTTT
TRBJ1-2 | TRBV6-1 | . | TRBD1 | CASSEQTGSYGYTF | TGTGCCAGCAGTGAACAGACAGGGAGCTATGGCTACACCTTC
TRBJ1-1 | TRBV6-5 | . | TRBD1 | CASSQTGGVNTEAFF | TGTGCCAGCAGTCAAACAGGGGGCGTGAACACTGAAGCTTTCTTT
TRBJ1-3 | TRBV3-1/TRBV3-2 | few | TRBD1 | CARRQGEENTIYF | TGTGCCAGAAGACAGGGGGAGGAAAACACCATATATTTT
TRBJ2-7 | TRBV18 | . | . | CASSPTGLLYEQYF | TGTGCCAGCTCACCAACGGGACTCCTCTACGAGCAGTACTTC
TRBJ2-7 | TRBV24-1 | . | TRBD1 | CATRDRYYEQYF | TGTGCCACCAGGGACAGGTACTACGAGCAGTACTTC
TRBJ1-1 | TRBV4-1 | . | . | CASSPRLLGTEAFF | TGCGCCAGCAGCCCACGACTCTTGGGCACTGAAGCTTTCTTT
TRBJ2-7 | TRBV6-1 | . | . | CASSEWSYEQYF | TGTGCCAGCAGTGAGTGGAGCTACGAGCAGTACTTC
TRBJ2-3 | TRBV7-3 | . | TRBD1 | CASSLGQGWADTQYF | TGTGCCAGCAGCTTGGGACAGGGGTGGGCAGATACGCAGTATTTT
TRBJ1-3 | TRBV18 | once | . | CASSPSSQLGNTIYF | TGTGCCAGCTCACCATCTTCACAGCTCGGAAACACCATATATTTT
TRBJ2-2 | TRBV19 | . | TRBD1 | CASRGQGGTGELFF | TGTGCCAGTAGGGGACAGGGAGGGACCGGGGAGCTGTTTTTT
TRBJ2-3 | TRBV27 | . | TRBD2 | CASSLSAGGLYTDTQYF | TGTGCCAGCAGTTTATCTGCGGGAGGGCTCTACACAGATACGCAGTATTTT
TRBJ1-5 | TRBV5-8 | few | . | CASSLGGGRYQPQHF | TGTGCCAGCAGCTTGGGGGGAGGTAGATATCAGCCCCAGCATTTT